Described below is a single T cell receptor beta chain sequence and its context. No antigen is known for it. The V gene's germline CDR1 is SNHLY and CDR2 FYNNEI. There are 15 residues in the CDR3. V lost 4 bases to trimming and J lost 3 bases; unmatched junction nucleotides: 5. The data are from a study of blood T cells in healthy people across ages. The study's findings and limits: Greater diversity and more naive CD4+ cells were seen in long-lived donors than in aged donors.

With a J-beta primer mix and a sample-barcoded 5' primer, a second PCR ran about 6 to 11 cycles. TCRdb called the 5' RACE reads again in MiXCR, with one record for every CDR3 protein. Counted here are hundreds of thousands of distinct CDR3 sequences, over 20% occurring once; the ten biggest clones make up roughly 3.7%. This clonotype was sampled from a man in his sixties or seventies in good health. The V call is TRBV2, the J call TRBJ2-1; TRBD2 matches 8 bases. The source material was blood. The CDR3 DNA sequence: TGTGCCAGCAGTGTTGAGCGGGGGAGCTACAATGAGCAGTTCTTC. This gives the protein CASSVERGSYNEQFF.